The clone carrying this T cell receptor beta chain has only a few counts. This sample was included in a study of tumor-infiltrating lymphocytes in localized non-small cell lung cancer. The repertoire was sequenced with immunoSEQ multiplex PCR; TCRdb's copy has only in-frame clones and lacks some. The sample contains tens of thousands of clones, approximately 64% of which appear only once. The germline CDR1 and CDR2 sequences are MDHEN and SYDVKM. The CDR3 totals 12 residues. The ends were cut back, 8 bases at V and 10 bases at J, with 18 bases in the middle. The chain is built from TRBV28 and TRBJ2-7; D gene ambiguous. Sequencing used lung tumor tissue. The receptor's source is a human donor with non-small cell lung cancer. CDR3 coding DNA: TGTGCCAGCTGCCGTACCGGACCGGTTCAGTACTTC. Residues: CASCRTGPVQYF.